The 25 T cell receptor beta chains below were found in one sample sequenced in a study of blood T cell repertoires in COVID-19. Libraries were prepared by immunoSEQ multiplex PCR; TCRdb keeps only in-frame clonotypes and omits some of them. In the table there are some 97,000 clones, roughly 87% of which are singletons. Sequenced: peripheral blood. The receptors here all came from a man aged 25 to 45 in a cohort sampled during active COVID-19.

This chain links TRBV29-1 with TRBJ1-1, with a tentative D call TRBD1 (5 bases). Between the trimmed V and J ends, which lost 5 bases and 5 bases, there was a span of 21 bases. This CDR3 has 15 amino acids. Germline V lookup: CDR1 SQVTM, CDR2 ANQGSEA. The CDR3 DNA sequence: TGCAGCGTTACCTCCCGGCAGGGTGGAAATACTGAAGCTTTCTTT. Protein product: CSVTSRQGGNTEAFF.

As concerns this clone: The sample holds other DNA sequences that translate to the same CDR3. V gene TRBV5-4 combines with J gene TRBJ1-2; no reliable D call. The V gene lost 4 bases and the J gene lost 5 bases, with 9 bases spanning the gap. The CDR3 runs 12 residues. Germline values: CDR1 SGHNT, CDR2 YYREEE (reference sequence). The CDR3 nucleotides read TGTGCCAGCAGCCTAGACTCATATGGCTACACCTTC. Its translation is CASSLDSYGYTF. The full variable domain, with the rest looked up from reference TRBV5-4 and TRBJ1-2, is ETGVTQSPTHLIKTRGQQVTLRCSSQSGHNTVSWYQQALGQGPQFIFQYYREEENGRGNFPPRFSGLQFPNYSSELNVNALELDDSALYLCASSLDSYGYTFGSGTRLTVV.

As to this clone: Relative to the germline gene, one junction end is altered; a read error may explain this. The rearrangement uses TRBV7-8 and TRBJ2-2; 7 bases match TRBD1. Germline lookup yields CDR1 SGHVS and CDR2 FQNEAQ. CDR3 length equals 17 residues. The CDR3 here is CASGFIDTGARTGELFF. CDR3 nucleotides: TGTGCCAGCGGCTTCATAGATACAGGGGCCCGAACCGGGGAGCTGTTTTTT.

The V and J genes are TRBV2 and TRBJ1-1, with D perhaps TRBD1 (6 bases). Germline V gene lookup returns CDR1 SNHLY and CDR2 FYNNEI. V lost 7 bases and J 1 base, leaving 10 bases between the germline ends. The CDR3 spans 13 residues. CDR3 nucleotide sequence: TGTGCCAGCAACCTACAGGGGAACACTGAAGCTTTCTTT. It codes for CASNLQGNTEAFF.

The rearrangement links TRBV5-6 to TRBJ1-1; 8 bases map to TRBD1. Looked up from germline, CDR1 is SGHDT and CDR2 is YYEEEE. This CDR3 comprises 17 residues. J was trimmed by 1 base and V by 4 bases; bases with no gene match: 12. CDR3 DNA: TGTGCCAGCAGCGGCACCCTAGAGGGACAGGAGAACACTGAAGCTTTCTTT. It specifies CASSGTLEGQENTEAFF.

In this sample, this clone turned up once. The chain uses TRBV28 and TRBJ1-6; unclear D gene. The CDR3 contains 15 residues. Deletions cut 5 bases from V and 0 bases from J, with 8 bases between. Per germline, CDR1 MDHEN and CDR2 SYDVKM. The CDR3 sequence is CASSRQSSYNSPLHF. CDR3 in DNA: TGTGCCAGCAGTCGACAAAGCTCCTATAATTCACCCCTCCACTTT. The full variable domain, in which reference TRBV28 and TRBJ1-6 provide the parts outside the CDR3, is DVKVTQSSRYLVKRTGEKVFLECVQDMDHENMFWYRQDPGLGLRLIYFSYDVKMKEKGDIPEGYSVSREKKERFSLILESASTNQTSMYLCASSRQSSYNSPLHFGNGTRLTVT.

The chain has TRBV6-5 and TRBJ1-2, with 9 bases fitting TRBD1. Germline V CDR1 and CDR2: MNHEY, SVGAGI. The CDR3 is 14 residues long. Trimming at V came to 6 bases and at J to 7 bases, leaving 9 bases not matched to a gene. The DNA of the CDR3 is TGTGCCAGCAGCCGACCGGGACAGGGAGTTGGCTACACCTTC. It translates to CASSRPGQGVGYTF.

On this clone itself: In the same sample, other DNA sequences code for this CDR3. This chain connects TRBV9 to TRBJ1-1; TRBD1 might be the D (6 bases). V lost 3 bases and J 0 bases, leaving 12 bases between the germline ends. Germline loops: CDR1 SGDLS, CDR2 YYNGEE. The CDR3 is 15 residues long. CDR3 sequence: CASSAGGTLNTEAFF. The CDR3 bases are TGTGCCAGCAGCGCCGGGGGGACATTGAACACTGAAGCTTTCTTT. Variable domain in full (rest from reference TRBV9 and TRBJ1-1): DSGVTQTPKHLITATGQRVTLRCSPRSGDLSVYWYQQSLDQGLQFLIQYYNGEERAKGNILERFSAQQFPDLHSELNLSSLELGDSALYFCASSAGGTLNTEAFFGQGTRLTVV.

The rearrangement joins TRBV30 to TRBJ1-5; tentatively, D is TRBD1 (6 bases). Germline V CDR1 and CDR2: GTSNPN, SVGIG (reference sequence). CDR3 length: 14 residues. The V end lost 3 bases, the J end lost 3 bases, and 12 bases lay between the germline ends. CDR3 DNA: TGTGCCTGGAGGAATGGACAGCCCAATCAGCCCCAGCATTTT. Translation gives CAWRNGQPNQPQHF.

The chain carries TRBV7-3 and TRBJ2-5; 10 bases are shared with TRBD1. Germline V lookup: CDR1 SGHTA, CDR2 FQGTGA. This CDR3 is 13 amino acids long. The ends lost 5 bases at V and 5 bases at J; junction bases unmatched: 2. CDR3 residues: CASSPGQGETQYF. The DNA of the CDR3 is TGTGCCAGCAGCCCGGGACAGGGGGAGACCCAGTACTTC.

J is TRBJ2-1 and V is TRBV19, with 9 bases aligning to TRBD2. The CDR3 totals 16 residues. CDR1 is LNHDA, CDR2 SQIVND, per germline (reference sequence). V trimming: 7 bases; J trimming: 0 bases; junction bases outside the gene matches: 7. This CDR3 is CASTPSGGRSYNEQFF. As DNA, the CDR3 is TGTGCCAGTACCCCCAGCGGGGGGCGCTCCTACAATGAGCAGTTCTTC.

The rearrangement links TRBV21-1 to TRBJ1-5. TRBV21-1 is a pseudogene locus. The CDR3 extends over 12 amino acids. For the CDR3, the DNA is TGTGCCAGCCCCTTTTGCAATCAGCCCCAGCATTTT. Translating gives CASPFCNQPQHF.

The gene calls are TRBV15 and TRBJ2-7, with D tentatively TRBD2 (5 bases). This CDR3 comprises 17 residues. Germline CDR1 and CDR2: LNHNV and YYDKDF (reference sequence). Between the trimmed V and J ends, which lost 4 bases and 0 bases, there was a span of 19 bases. In DNA, the CDR3 is TGTGCCACCAGCATAAGTACCGGGAACACGGGCTCCTACGAGCAGTACTTC. This gives the protein CATSISTGNTGSYEQYF.

This chain uses TRBV15 with TRBJ2-6; tentatively, D is TRBD2 (5 bases). The V and J ends lost 5 bases and 4 bases respectively, with 12 bases between them. CDR1 LNHNV and CDR2 YYDKDF come from the germline V gene (reference sequence). The length of the CDR3 is 15 residues. The CDR3 DNA sequence: TGTGCCACCAGCGAGCTAGCTCTGGGGGCCAACGTCCTGACTTTC. It codes for CATSELALGANVLTF.

On this clone itself: Other nucleotide sequences in the sample specify the same CDR3. The chain has TRBV28 and TRBJ1-2; TRBD1 agrees at 9 bases. CDR3 length: 15 amino acids. J gave up 4 bases and V 6 bases, and 9 bases lay outside the gene matches. The germline V gene encodes CDR1 MDHEN and CDR2 SYDVKM. The CDR3 loop reads CASRRRQGVGYGYTF. Written as DNA, the CDR3 is TGTGCCAGCAGGCGAAGACAGGGGGTGGGCTATGGCTACACCTTC.

The chain couples TRBV5-6 to TRBJ1-1; a possible D gene is TRBD1 (5 bases). Germline V gene sequence: CDR1 SGHDT, CDR2 YYEEEE. With 0 bases removed from V and 0 bases from J, the gap between germline ends came to 9 bases. The CDR3 contains 15 residues. The CDR3 here is CASSLGPRVNTEAFF. CDR3 DNA: TGTGCCAGCAGCTTGGGGCCCAGGGTGAACACTGAAGCTTTCTTT. Variable domain in full (rest from reference TRBV5-6 and TRBJ1-1): DAGVTQSPTHLIKTRGQQVTLRCSPKSGHDTVSWYQQALGQGPQFIFQYYEEEERQRGNFPDRFSGHQFPNYSSELNVNALLLGDSALYLCASSLGPRVNTEAFFGQGTRLTVV.

The rearrangement joins TRBV7-2 to TRBJ2-7; D perhaps matches TRBD2 (6 bases). This CDR3 spans 16 amino acids. The germline V and J ends were trimmed by 5 bases and 2 bases, with 19 bases remaining between them. Per the germline V gene, CDR1 is SGHTA and CDR2 is FQGNSA. Here the CDR3 DNA reads TGTGCCAGCAGCCCCTTGTCGGAGGGCTTTGCCTACGAGCAGTACTTC. This translates into CASSPLSEGFAYEQYF.

This chain connects TRBV30 to TRBJ2-1; TRBD2 aligns across 8 bases. The CDR3 has 14 amino acids. Trimming cost V 7 bases and J 4 bases; bases outside gene matches: 9. Germline CDR1 is GTSNPN and CDR2 is SVGIG (reference sequence). The CDR3 nucleotides read TGTGCCTCGGGGGGGGGATTTGAATACAATGAGCAGTTCTTC. Its protein is CASGGGFEYNEQFF.

The genes are TRBV30 and TRBJ1-3; D not certain. V was trimmed by 0 bases and J by 2 bases, leaving 8 bases between them. Germline lookup yields CDR1 GTSNPN and CDR2 SVGIG (reference sequence). The CDR3 has 14 amino acids. Here the CDR3 DNA reads TGTGCCTGGAGTGTAGGAGGGACTGGAAACACCATATATTTT. Amino acids: CAWSVGGTGNTIYF.

The table lists this clone with a count of one. The gene calls are TRBV4-3 and TRBJ1-4; a weak D match, TRBD1 (6 bases). Trimming pared 0 bases from V and 10 bases from J, leaving 18 bases between. The CDR3 is made up of 16 amino acids. Germline lookup yields CDR1 LGHNA and CDR2 YSLEER. The CDR3 nucleotides are TGCGCCAGCAGCCAAGAGAGGGGGACCTCACTAGGAAAACTGTTTTTT. As protein: CASSQERGTSLGKLFF.

The chain recombines TRBV5-5 with TRBJ1-5; D is ambiguous. Germline V lookup: CDR1 SGHKS, CDR2 YYEKEE (reference sequence). V shed 2 bases and J shed 2 bases, with 8 bases lying between them. The CDR3 covers 14 residues. CDR3 protein: CASSLSPGNQPQHF. The DNA for the CDR3 is TGTGCCAGCAGCTTATCCCCGGGCAATCAGCCCCAGCATTTT. Together with reference TRBV5-5 and TRBJ1-5, the CDR3 gives the full variable domain: DAGVTQSPTHLIKTRGQQVTLRCSPISGHKSVSWYQQVLGQGPQFIFQYYEKEERGRGNFPDRFSARQFPNYSSELNVNALLLGDSALYLCASSLSPGNQPQHFGDGTRLSIL.

The rearrangement links TRBV30 to TRBJ1-3; D gene ambiguous. Trimming stripped 7 bases from V and 0 bases from J, with 10 bases between. Germline assignment: CDR1 GTSNPN and CDR2 SVGIG (reference sequence). There are 13 residues in the CDR3. The CDR3: CAYPSISGNTIYF. As DNA, the CDR3 is TGTGCCTACCCAAGCATCTCTGGAAACACCATATATTTT.

CDR3 DNA sequence: TGTGCCAGCAGCTTAGGGCCTCTAGCGGGGGGGGAGCAGTTCTTC. It specifies CASSLGPLAGGEQFF. This chain connects TRBV11-2 to TRBJ2-1; 12 bases agree with TRBD2. The CDR3 sequence is 15 residues long. The V segment lost 1 base and the J segment 10 bases; nucleotides outside the gene matches: 5. Germline values: CDR1 SGHAT, CDR2 FQNNGV.

This chain uses TRBV6-5 with TRBJ1-1; D gene ambiguous. The CDR3 is 13 residues long. Germline values: CDR1 MNHEY, CDR2 SVGAGI. The V and J ends lost 4 bases and 8 bases respectively, with 14 bases between them. CDR3 in DNA: TGTGCCAGCAGTTCCGTCGGTGGCGGGGAAGCTTTCTTT. It codes for CASSSVGGGEAFF.

This clone was detected once. The chain has TRBV24-1 and TRBJ2-7, with TRBD1 identical over 7 bases. From germline, CDR1 is KGHDR and CDR2 SFDVKD. The CDR3 is 15 amino acids. V lost 3 bases, J lost 2 bases, and 6 bases stayed unmatched. CDR3 DNA sequence: TGTGCCACCAGTGATCCGGGACAGACAACCTACGAGCAGTACTTC. Protein sequence: CATSDPGQTTYEQYF.